This TCR beta chain was obtained from a study of blood T cell repertoires in COVID-19. Study in general: Acute-phase and convalescent COVID-19 samples originated in the United States, Italy and Spain. Nucleic acid was either cDNA or gDNA, and it came from T cells, B-cell-depleted T cells, or PBMCs.

How the authors handled the data: For nucleated cells, counts were estimated from reference gene primer amplification. The assay was immunoSEQ multiplex PCR, and TCRdb's table has in-frame clones only and misses some. V, J and clone size derive from that table, while D and trimming were established from the DNA sequence. The table shows around 170,000 clones, with 80% to 90% occurring only once. V lost 1 base, J lost 1 base, and 3 bases stayed unmatched. This CDR3 contains 17 residues. From germline, CDR1 is LNHNV and CDR2 YYDKDF (reference sequence). The sequence was obtained from a man aged 55 to 70 with acute or convalescent COVID-19. The chain carries TRBV15 and TRBJ1-5; 11 nucleotides align to TRBD1. Material: peripheral blood. Here the CDR3 reads CATSRGTGGASNQPQHF. In DNA, the CDR3 is TGTGCCACCAGCAGAGGGACAGGGGGCGCGAGCAATCAGCCCCAGCATTTT. Using reference TRBV15 and TRBJ1-5 for the parts outside the CDR3, the full variable domain is DAMVIQNPRYQVTQFGKPVTLSCSQTLNHNVMYWYQQKSSQAPKLLFHYYDKDFNNEADTPDNFQSRRPNTSFCFLDIRSPGLGDTAMYLCATSRGTGGASNQPQHFGDGTRLSIL.